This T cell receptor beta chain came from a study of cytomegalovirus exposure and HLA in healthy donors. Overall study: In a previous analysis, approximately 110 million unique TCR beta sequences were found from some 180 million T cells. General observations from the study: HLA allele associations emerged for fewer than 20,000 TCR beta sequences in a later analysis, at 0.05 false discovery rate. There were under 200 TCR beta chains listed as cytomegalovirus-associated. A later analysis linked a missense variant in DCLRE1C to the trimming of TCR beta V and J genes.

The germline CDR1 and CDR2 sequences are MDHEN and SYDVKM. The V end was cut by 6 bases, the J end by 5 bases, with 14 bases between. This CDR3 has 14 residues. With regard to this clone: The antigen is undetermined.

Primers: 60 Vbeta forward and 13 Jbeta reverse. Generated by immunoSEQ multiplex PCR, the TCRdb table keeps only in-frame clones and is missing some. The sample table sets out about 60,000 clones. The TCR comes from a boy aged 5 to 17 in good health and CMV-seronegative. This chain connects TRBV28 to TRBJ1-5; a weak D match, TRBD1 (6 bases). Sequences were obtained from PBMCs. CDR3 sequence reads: CASRRTGSDQPQHF. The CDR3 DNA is TGTGCCAGCAGACGTACAGGGTCGGATCAGCCCCAGCATTTT.